What follows are 7 T cell receptor beta chains derived from one specimen sequenced in a study of cytomegalovirus exposure and HLA in healthy donors. PCR used 60 Vbeta primers and 13 Jbeta primers. The method was immunoSEQ multiplex PCR; TCRdb's version includes in-frame clones alone and lacks a portion of them. The data show approximately 150,000 clones, just over 75% seen once. Sample: PBMCs. Receptor source: a middle-aged woman in good health and CMV-seronegative.

The chain couples TRBV9 to TRBJ2-7, with TRBD2 matching 7 bases. The CDR3 runs 16 residues. The junction had 12 bases not matched to a gene; V was cut back by 2 bases and J by 4 bases. CDR1 is SGDLS, CDR2 YYNGEE, per germline. The DNA for the CDR3 is TGTGCCAGCAGCGTCGGGGGAGGGGCCGATTTATACGAGCAGTACTTC. This sequence encodes CASSVGGGADLYEQYF.

The chain joins TRBV9 to TRBJ2-7; 9 bases are a match to TRBD2. The CDR3 length is 19 residues. V shed 3 bases, J shed 7 bases, and the junction held 23 bases outside the gene matches. Germline V gene lookup returns CDR1 SGDLS and CDR2 YYNGEE. The CDR3 bases are TGTGCCAGCAGCGAGGTCGGCCCCCTCCGGGTAGCGGGGGTCGGGGAGCAGTACTTC. This translates into CASSEVGPLRVAGVGEQYF.

This chain links TRBV28 with TRBJ1-2; unclear D gene. Germline V gene data show CDR1 as MDHEN and CDR2 as SYDVKM. The CDR3 loop spans 14 amino acids. V lost 2 bases to trimming and J lost 8 bases, with 15 bases between them. The CDR3 sequence is CASSLERRVRGYTF. The CDR3 region has the DNA TGTGCCAGCAGTTTAGAGAGGCGCGTTCGGGGCTACACCTTC.

This clone came up a few times. This sequence joins TRBV5-5 and TRBJ1-5; the match to TRBD1 covers 8 bases. The CDR3 is 17 amino acids. J gave up 3 bases and V 0 bases, and 8 bases lay outside the gene matches. From germline, CDR1 is SGHKS and CDR2 YYEKEE (reference sequence). The CDR3 is CASSLGTGFGDNQPQHF. The CDR3 region has the DNA TGTGCCAGCAGCTTGGGGACAGGGTTTGGGGACAATCAGCCCCAGCATTTT.

The V call is TRBV27, the J call TRBJ1-3; possible D gene TRBD1, 5 bases. Germline V gene sequence: CDR1 MNHEY, CDR2 SMNVEV (reference sequence). This CDR3 comprises 13 residues. The V end was cut by 4 bases, the J end by 3 bases, with 7 bases between. CDR3 nucleotide sequence: TGTGCCAGCAGTTGGGGGGATGGAAACACCATATATTTT. Translation: CASSWGDGNTIYF.

This clone has only one observation. The J gene is TRBJ2-7, the V gene TRBV27; the match to TRBD2 covers 8 bases. The CDR3 loop spans 16 amino acids. V trimming: 5 bases; J trimming: 3 bases; junction bases outside the gene matches: 12. From germline, CDR1 is MNHEY and CDR2 SMNVEV (reference sequence). CDR3 nucleotides: TGTGCCAGCAGTCTAGCCGGGGGGGAGGTTAGCTACGAGCAGTACTTC. Translation gives CASSLAGGEVSYEQYF.

The DNA of the CDR3 is TGTGCCAGCAGTGAAGATGGACTAGCGGGCGGGACCCAGTACTTC. Translated, it gives CASSEDGLAGGTQYF. This rearrangement joins TRBV2 to TRBJ2-5, with 11 bases lining up with TRBD2. V was clipped by 1 base and J by 7 bases; unmatched bases: 5. The CDR3 spans 15 residues. Germline V gene sequence: CDR1 SNHLY, CDR2 FYNNEI.